The 10 T cell receptor beta chains given below trace back to one sample, sequenced in a study of T cell repertoires in ileal Crohn's disease. The data were produced by immunoSEQ multiplex PCR, yet TCRdb's version contains in-frame clones alone and is incomplete. The repertoire holds 4,500 to 6,500 clones, with nearly 80% as singletons. Regarding time point: proximal margin of the surgical specimen (macroscopically non-inflamed). Specimen: ileal tissue. All receptors derive from an adult with Crohn's disease.

The chain combines TRBV10-1 with TRBJ2-5; 10 bases align to TRBD1. Germline V lookup: CDR1 WNHNN, CDR2 SYGVQD (reference sequence). Trimming took 4 bases from V and 5 from J; bases not matched to a gene: 10. The CDR3 is 16 residues long. As DNA, the CDR3 is TGCGCCAGCAGTGCTGCCGGGACAGGGGATTCGGAGACCCAGTACTTC. As protein: CASSAAGTGDSETQYF.

This chain uses TRBV27 with TRBJ2-3, with 9 bases matching TRBD1. This CDR3 contains 18 residues. V lost 1 base, J lost 4 bases, and 12 bases stayed unmatched. Germline V gene sequence: CDR1 MNHEY, CDR2 SMNVEV (reference sequence). CDR3 residues: CASSLFFGTGKLADTQYF. The CDR3 coding sequence is TGTGCCAGCAGTTTATTCTTCGGGACAGGGAAGTTGGCAGATACGCAGTATTTT.

This chain's CDR3 is CASSSLSYEQYF. The CDR3 nucleotides are TGTGCCAGCAGTTCCCTCAGCTACGAGCAGTACTTC. V gene TRBV6-5 combines with J gene TRBJ2-7, with D uncertain. The CDR3 totals 12 residues. Germline values: CDR1 MNHEY, CDR2 SVGAGI. V was pared by 4 bases and J by 3 bases, with 7 bases between.

This clone was picked up a small number of times. The chain joins TRBV29-1 to TRBJ2-5, with 13 positions matching TRBD2. Germline V gene sequence: CDR1 SQVTM, CDR2 ANQGSEA. V shed 1 base and J 2 bases; nucleotides not matched to a gene: 1. The CDR3 sequence is 15 residues long. This chain's CDR3 is CSVEGGLAGQETQYF. The CDR3, as DNA: TGCAGCGTTGAAGGGGGACTAGCGGGACAAGAGACCCAGTACTTC.

The chain combines TRBV28 with TRBJ1-5; no clear D gene. CDR3 length equals 12 residues. The V end lost 9 bases, the J end lost 0 bases, and 6 bases lay between the germline ends. Germline V CDR1 and CDR2: MDHEN, SYDVKM. The CDR3 spells CASLSSNQPQHF. DNA for the CDR3: TGTGCCAGTTTGAGTAGCAATCAGCCCCAGCATTTT.

The chain joins TRBV7-3 to TRBJ1-2, with D tentatively TRBD1 (5 bases). Deletions cut 2 bases from V and 8 bases from J, with 12 bases between. Looked up from germline, CDR1 is SGHTA and CDR2 is FQGTGA. The CDR3 sequence is 13 residues long. CDR3 loop: CASSLGGGRGYTF. The CDR3 bases are TGTGCCAGCAGCTTAGGTGGGGGAAGAGGCTACACCTTC.

The CDR3 DNA is TGCGCCAGCAGTGAGTCCCCGGTCATGAGCTCCTACAATGAGCAGTTCTTC. Its translation: CASSESPVMSSYNEQFF. The rearrangement links TRBV10-2 to TRBJ2-1, with D hard to call. V was cut by 0 bases and J by 0 bases, with 12 bases left in between. Germline V gene sequence: CDR1 WSHSY, CDR2 SAAADI. The CDR3 extends over 17 amino acids.

The chain carries TRBV5-4 and TRBJ2-7; D call uncertain. CDR1 and CDR2 (germline): SGHNT, YYREEE (reference sequence). This CDR3 contains 12 residues. The germline V and J ends were trimmed by 3 bases and 5 bases, with 9 bases remaining between them. The chain's CDR3 is CASSSEEHEQYF. The DNA of the CDR3 is TGTGCCAGCAGCTCTGAGGAGCACGAGCAGTACTTC.

This rearrangement joins TRBV4-2 to TRBJ1-5, with D unresolved. Germline V gene lookup returns CDR1 LGHNA and CDR2 YNFKEQ. The CDR3 is 14 residues long. The V gene lost 0 bases and the J gene lost 11 bases, with 14 bases spanning the gap. The CDR3 DNA follows: TGTGCCAGCAGCCAAGAAGCACAGACGGCAGCCCAGCATTTT. Translating gives CASSQEAQTAAQHF.

The chain employs TRBV28 and TRBJ1-5, with 9 bases fitting TRBD1. The germline CDR1 and CDR2 sequences are MDHEN and SYDVKM. This CDR3 is 18 amino acids long. Trimming at V came to 5 bases and at J to 4 bases, leaving 15 bases not matched to a gene. The CDR3 reads CASSPQTTGTGINQPQHF. DNA of the CDR3: TGTGCCAGCAGTCCGCAAACCACCGGGACAGGGATAAATCAGCCCCAGCATTTT.